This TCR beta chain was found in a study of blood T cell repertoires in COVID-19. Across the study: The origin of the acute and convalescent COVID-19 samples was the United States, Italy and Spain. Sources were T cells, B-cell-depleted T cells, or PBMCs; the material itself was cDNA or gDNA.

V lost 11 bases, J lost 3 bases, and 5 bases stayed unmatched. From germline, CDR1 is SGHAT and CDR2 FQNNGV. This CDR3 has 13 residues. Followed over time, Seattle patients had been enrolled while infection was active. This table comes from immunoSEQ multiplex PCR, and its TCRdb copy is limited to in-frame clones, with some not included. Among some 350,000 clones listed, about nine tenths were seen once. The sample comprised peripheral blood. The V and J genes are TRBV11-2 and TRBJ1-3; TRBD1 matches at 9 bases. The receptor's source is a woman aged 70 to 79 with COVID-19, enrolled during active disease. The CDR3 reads CAAGTGIGNTIYF. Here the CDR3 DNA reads TGTGCCGCCGGGACAGGGATTGGAAACACCATATATTTT.